The 19 T cell receptor beta chains reported below all come from one sample, sequenced in a study of T cell responses to AZD1222 COVID-19 vaccine. The protocol was immunoSEQ multiplex PCR, while the TCRdb copy is restricted to in-frame clones and leaves out a portion. Here the sample spans some 120,000 clones, just over 85% being singletons. This sample comprised peripheral blood, obtained on day 0 of AZD1222 vaccination. The receptor set was obtained from an adult in good health.

The chain recombines TRBV7-2 with TRBJ1-2, with D possibly being TRBD1 (5 bases). V was shortened by 5 bases and J by 3 bases, with 13 bases between the two germline ends. The CDR3 length is 14 residues. CDR1 is SGHTA and CDR2 is FQGNSA in the germline V gene. CDR3 in DNA: TGTGCCAGCAGCACCAGGGTACGGGACTATGGCTACACCTTC. This encodes CASSTRVRDYGYTF.

The chain employs TRBV18 and TRBJ1-1, with D maybe TRBD1 (6 bases). Trimming removed 4 bases from V and 4 bases from J, with 19 bases in between. The CDR3 totals 16 residues. Per germline, CDR1 KGHSH and CDR2 LQKENI. CDR3 sequence: CASSQNLQGRSTEAFF. DNA for the CDR3: TGTGCCAGCTCACAAAACCTACAGGGTAGGAGCACTGAAGCTTTCTTT.

This rearrangement joins TRBV5-1 to TRBJ2-2, with 8 nucleotides matching TRBD1. The CDR3 loop spans 14 amino acids. J was trimmed by 0 bases and V by 9 bases; bases with no gene match: 4. Germline loops: CDR1 SGHRS, CDR2 YFSETQ. The CDR3 bases are TGCGCCACCGGACAGGGAGCGAACACCGGGGAGCTGTTTTTT. It codes for CATGQGANTGELFF.

The V and J genes are TRBV7-3 and TRBJ2-2; D call uncertain. This CDR3 contains 13 residues. CDR1 and CDR2 (germline): SGHTA, FQGTGA. The V gene lost 3 bases and the J gene lost 4 bases, with 6 bases spanning the gap. CDR3 amino acids: CASSLSGTGELFF. The CDR3 nucleotides are TGTGCCAGCAGCTTGAGTGGCACCGGGGAGCTGTTTTTT.

The chain links TRBV9 to TRBJ1-6; no firm D call. Germline values: CDR1 SGDLS, CDR2 YYNGEE. Trimming pared 0 bases from V and 7 bases from J, leaving 8 bases between. The CDR3 extends over 14 amino acids. In nucleotides, the CDR3 is TGTGCCAGCAGCGTAGGTGGATCGAATTCACCCCTCCACTTT. This translates into CASSVGGSNSPLHF.

This clone has only one observation. This chain uses TRBV7-9 with TRBJ1-2; possibly TRBD1 for D (6 bases). Trimming took 3 bases from V and 1 from J, leaving 12 bases between them. Germline V gene sequence: CDR1 SEHNR, CDR2 FQNEAQ (reference sequence). This CDR3 spans 15 amino acids. The CDR3 protein is CASSFSGTLNYGYTF. The CDR3 nucleotides read TGTGCCAGCAGCTTTTCCGGGACACTTAACTATGGCTACACCTTC.

The chain recombines TRBV21-1 with TRBJ1-5; the D call TRBD1 from the table was never checked on the DNA. TRBV21-1 represents a pseudogene. The CDR3 contains 16 residues. This chain's CDR3 is CASSKVPGFGNQPQHF. The CDR3 region has the DNA TGTGCCAGCAGCAAAGTACCAGGGTTTGGGAATCAGCCCCAGCATTTT.

This chain joins TRBV6-6 and TRBJ1-1; D may be TRBD1 (6 bases). With 0 bases removed from V and 4 bases from J, the gap between germline ends came to 15 bases. CDR3 length equals 16 residues. Germline CDR1 reads MNHNY; CDR2 reads SVGAGI (reference sequence). The CDR3 coding sequence is TGTGCCAGCAGTTACTCAGGGGGAGGGGGGAGCACTGAAGCTTTCTTT. This sequence encodes CASSYSGGGGSTEAFF.

The V call is TRBV7-9, the J call TRBJ2-1; 7 positions agree with TRBD2. Germline loops: CDR1 SEHNR, CDR2 FQNEAQ (reference sequence). This CDR3 has 14 amino acids. V was clipped by 2 bases and J by 10 bases; unmatched bases: 8. The CDR3 bases are TGTGCCAGCAGCTTAAACCCTAGCGGCCCAGAGCAGTTCTTC. Translating gives CASSLNPSGPEQFF.

The chain links TRBV4-3 to TRBJ1-3; 8 bases map to TRBD1. Germline CDR1 is LGHNA and CDR2 is YSLEER. The trim removed 1 base at V and 2 bases at J, leaving 1 base unmatched. This CDR3 spans 15 amino acids. The CDR3, as DNA: TGCGCCAGCAGCCAAGCGGACAGGGCTGGAAACACCATATATTTT. Amino acids: CASSQADRAGNTIYF.

The chain combines TRBV2 with TRBJ1-6; D remains unclear. The CDR3 is 15 amino acids. Trimming left V 1 base short and J 8 bases short, with 12 bases between. CDR1 is SNHLY, CDR2 FYNNEI, per germline. The CDR3 nucleotides read TGTGCCAGCAGTGAAGTAGGGCCGGGCTATTCACCCCTCCACTTT. Residues: CASSEVGPGYSPLHF.

There are a few counts of this clone. This sequence joins TRBV4-3 and TRBJ2-7, with 9 bases aligning to TRBD2. Germline V gene sequence: CDR1 LGHNA, CDR2 YSLEER. The length of the CDR3 is 17 residues. V lost 0 bases to trimming and J lost 5 bases; unmatched junction nucleotides: 11. The CDR3 protein is CASSQDTPVAGVDEQYF. In nucleotides, the CDR3 is TGCGCCAGCAGCCAAGACACTCCCGTAGCGGGAGTTGACGAGCAGTACTTC.

V is TRBV15 and J is TRBJ1-3; 7 positions match TRBD1. The CDR3 sequence is 13 residues long. Germline-derived CDR1 and CDR2 are LNHNV and YYDKDF (reference sequence). After removal of 7 bases from V and 5 bases from J, the junction contained 5 bases not matched to a gene. For the CDR3, the DNA is TGTGCCACCACATTGACAGGGAGAAACACCATATATTTT. This gives the protein CATTLTGRNTIYF.

The chain employs TRBV12-3 or TRBV12-4 and TRBJ1-2; no firm D call. The V end lost 5 bases, the J end lost 8 bases, and 12 bases lay between the germline ends. This CDR3 is 12 amino acids long. The DNA for the CDR3 is TGTGCCAGCAGTCCCCTCGGGGTCGGCTACACCTTC. Amino acid sequence: CASSPLGVGYTF.

The gene calls are TRBV25-1 and TRBJ1-1; no clear D. The CDR3 extends over 13 amino acids. Germline CDR1 reads MGHDK; CDR2 reads SYGVNS. With 3 bases removed from V and 10 bases from J, the gap between germline ends came to 15 bases. The CDR3 reads CASSDPGDPRAFF. The CDR3 DNA sequence: TGTGCCAGCAGTGACCCCGGGGATCCCAGAGCTTTCTTT. The whole variable domain, filled in from reference TRBV25-1 and TRBJ1-1, reads EADIYQTPRYLVIGTGKKITLECSQTMGHDKMYWYQQDPGMELHLIHYSYGVNSTEKGDLSSESTVSRIRTEHFPLTLESARPSHTSQYLCASSDPGDPRAFFGQGTRLTVV.

The chain employs TRBV7-9 and TRBJ1-4; unclear D gene. The germline V gene has CDR1 SEHNR and CDR2 FQNEAQ (reference sequence). The CDR3 has 13 amino acids. Trimming removed 1 base from V and 5 bases from J, with 5 bases in between. This CDR3 is CASSLGANEKLFF. In DNA, the CDR3 is TGTGCCAGCAGCTTAGGTGCCAATGAAAAACTGTTTTTT.

The chain couples TRBV4-2 to TRBJ2-5; D uncertain. Looked up from germline, CDR1 is LGHNA and CDR2 is YNFKEQ. The CDR3 is 16 amino acids. V was clipped by 0 bases and J by 5 bases, with 16 bases between them. The CDR3 DNA sequence: TGTGCCAGCAGCCAAGATTGGGAATTCGGTAGGGAGACCCAGTACTTC. Residues: CASSQDWEFGRETQYF.

The DNA of the CDR3 is TGTGCCAGCAGCTTGACTCCGCCCGGGGAGCTGTTTTTT. Encoded protein: CASSLTPPGELFF. This chain connects TRBV7-8 to TRBJ2-2; unclear D gene. The CDR3 spans 13 residues. Trimming took off 3 bases at V and 6 bases at J, with 8 bases between the two ends. Per germline, CDR1 SGHVS and CDR2 FQNEAQ.

This clone was counted once. The CDR3 DNA is TGTGCCAGCAGCTTAGCCCCCGGACTAGCGGGAGGTTCAGATACGCAGTATTTT. This codes for CASSLAPGLAGGSDTQYF. This rearrangement joins TRBV7-2 to TRBJ2-3, with 14 positions matching TRBD2. Losses at the gene ends were 0 bases for V and 4 bases for J; bases not matched to a gene: 6. Germline V gives CDR1 SGHTA, CDR2 FQGNSA. The CDR3 extends over 18 amino acids.